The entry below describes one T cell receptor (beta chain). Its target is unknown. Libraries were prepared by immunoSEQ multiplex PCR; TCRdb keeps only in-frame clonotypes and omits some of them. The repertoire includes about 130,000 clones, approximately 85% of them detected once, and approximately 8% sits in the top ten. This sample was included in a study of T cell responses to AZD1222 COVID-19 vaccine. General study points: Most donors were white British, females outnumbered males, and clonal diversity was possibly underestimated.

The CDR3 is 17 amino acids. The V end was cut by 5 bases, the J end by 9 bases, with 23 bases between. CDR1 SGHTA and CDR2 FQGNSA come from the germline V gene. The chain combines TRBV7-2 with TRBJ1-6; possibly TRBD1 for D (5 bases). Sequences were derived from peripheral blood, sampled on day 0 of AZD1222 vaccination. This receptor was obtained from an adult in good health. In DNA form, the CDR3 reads TGTGCCAGCAGCCACCGAGGGACCCCTAAGATAGGTTCACCCCTCCACTTT. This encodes CASSHRGTPKIGSPLHF.